The 7 T cell receptor beta chains given below trace back to one sample, sequenced in a study of blood T cell repertoires in COVID-19. Produced via immunoSEQ multiplex PCR; TCRdb's table is partial and in-frame only. The data contain about 16,000 clones, 85% to 90% of them seen just once; the ten biggest clones take up 20% to 25%. Sequences were obtained from peripheral blood. These receptors were taken from a man between 60 and 70 years old with acute or convalescent COVID-19.

This clone was detected once. The rearrangement uses TRBV19 and TRBJ1-6; maybe TRBD1 (6 bases). The CDR3 spans 16 residues. Germline V gene lookup returns CDR1 LNHDA and CDR2 SQIVND (reference sequence). With 3 bases removed from V and 10 bases from J, the gap between germline ends came to 19 bases. The CDR3 is CASSILRTVGISPLHF. CDR3 sequence (DNA): TGTGCCAGTAGTATTCTGCGGACAGTGGGAATCTCACCCCTCCACTTT.

This chain joins TRBV3-1 (or the pseudogene TRBV3-2) and TRBJ2-3; 11 nucleotides match TRBD2. The junction had 6 bases not matched to a gene; V was cut back by 4 bases and J by 6 bases. The germline V gene encodes CDR1 LGHDT and CDR2 YNNKEL (reference sequence). This CDR3 comprises 15 residues. The CDR3 loop reads CASSPLAGGLDTQYF. The CDR3 coding sequence is TGTGCCAGCAGCCCCCTAGCGGGGGGCTTGGATACGCAGTATTTT.

The rearrangement uses TRBV6-5 and TRBJ1-6; D gene ambiguous. Germline values: CDR1 MNHEY, CDR2 SVGAGI. CDR3 length equals 15 residues. The V end lost 3 bases, the J end lost 0 bases, and 6 bases lay between the germline ends. The CDR3 spells CASSYGSSYNSPLHF. CDR3 DNA sequence: TGTGCCAGCAGTTATGGGAGCTCCTATAATTCACCCCTCCACTTT.

The rearrangement links TRBV21-1 to TRBJ1-5. TRBV21-1 is classified as a pseudogene. This CDR3 is built from 17 residues. The chain's CDR3 is CASSKVSGGPSNQPQHF. In nucleotides, the CDR3 is TGTGCCAGCAGCAAGGTGAGCGGCGGCCCTAGCAATCAGCCCCAGCATTTT.

V and J are TRBV20-1 and TRBJ1-1, with TRBD1 matching over 8 bases. Germline loops: CDR1 DFQATT, CDR2 SNEGSKA (reference sequence). Trimming took 6 bases from V and 7 from J; bases not matched to a gene: 4. The CDR3 spans 11 residues. CDR3 in DNA: TGCAGTGCCATGGACAGGGATGAAGCTTTCTTT. Its translation: CSAMDRDEAFF.

CDR3 bases: TGTGCCACCAGCAGACCGGTTGAAAAACTGTTTTTT. This encodes CATSRPVEKLFF. The genes are TRBV15 and TRBJ1-4; D is unresolved. The CDR3 covers 12 residues. Trimming cost V 2 bases and J 7 bases, with 5 bases left between them. CDR1 and CDR2 from the germline V gene are LNHNV and YYDKDF (reference sequence).

V is TRBV19 and J is TRBJ1-1; D remains unclear. The CDR3 is 13 amino acids. Between the trimmed V and J ends, which lost 5 bases and 0 bases, there was a span of 7 bases. Germline V gives CDR1 LNHDA, CDR2 SQIVND (reference sequence). The CDR3 region has the DNA TGTGCCAGTAGTTTGAGTATGAACACTGAAGCTTTCTTT. Residues: CASSLSMNTEAFF.